The 4 T cell receptor beta chains below all came from one sample that was sequenced in a study of blood T cell repertoires in COVID-19. Only in-frame clones appear in the TCRdb table, and some are missing; sequencing was by immunoSEQ multiplex PCR. The sample holds approximately 170,000 clones, approximately 83% seen once. The sample consisted of peripheral blood. The source of these receptors is a man in his fifties or sixties with active or convalescent COVID-19.

The J gene is TRBJ1-1, the V gene TRBV5-6, with TRBD1 as a possible D gene (5 bases). The V gene's germline CDR1 is SGHDT and CDR2 YYEEEE. Between the trimmed V and J ends, which lost 2 bases and 2 bases, there was a span of 16 bases. The CDR3 is 16 amino acids. CDR3 loop: CASSLEGHRFNTEAFF. CDR3 DNA: TGTGCCAGCAGCTTAGAAGGACACCGCTTTAACACTGAAGCTTTCTTT.

The chain employs TRBV5-1 and TRBJ1-1, with D uncertain. Germline values: CDR1 SGHRS, CDR2 YFSETQ. Trimming removed 3 bases at V and 4 bases at J, with 10 bases between. The CDR3 is 13 amino acids. In DNA form, the CDR3 reads TGCGCCAGCAGCTCTGGACTGGGCACTGAAGCTTTCTTT. Translation: CASSSGLGTEAFF.

The V call is TRBV5-6, the J call TRBJ1-2; 7 bases are a match to TRBD1. CDR1 and CDR2 (germline): SGHDT, YYEEEE. Germline trimming cut 3 bases from V and 0 bases from J; bases unmatched to any gene: 5. The CDR3 covers 15 residues. The CDR3 loop reads CASSSSGTANYGYTF. For the CDR3, the DNA is TGTGCCAGCAGCTCCTCCGGGACAGCTAACTATGGCTACACCTTC.

This chain uses TRBV24-1 with TRBJ2-7; D is perhaps TRBD1 (6 bases). Germline CDR1 reads KGHDR; CDR2 reads SFDVKD. Trimming took 2 bases from V and 4 from J, leaving 8 bases between them. This CDR3 comprises 13 residues. Here the CDR3 reads CATSDSTGYEQYF. CDR3 in DNA: TGTGCCACCAGTGATTCGACAGGTTACGAGCAGTACTTC.